The rows below give T cell receptor beta chains drawn from one sample of a study of T-cell reconstitution after alpha-beta-depleted transplantation in children. In TCRdb, the PCR reads were re-called with MiXCR into one record per CDR3 protein. The sample lists hundreds of thousands of distinct CDR3 sequences, over 10% occurring once. The specimen comprised PBMCs, sampled before TCRalphabeta/CD19-depleted stem cell transplant. The receptors were gathered from a girl aged 2-10 years with congenital amegakaryocytic thrombocytopenia, due to receive a stem cell transplant. The CDR3 runs from the conserved cysteine through the conserved F or W. D genes are given only for firm matches. Clone size is stated in some rows and not others, as once, few, many or a class when expanded.

length	J	D	size	V	DNA	CDR3
15	TRBJ2-3	.	few	TRBV12-3/TRBV12-4	TGTGCCAGCAGCCGCCTCGGGAACCCCGGGGATACGCAGTATTTT	CASSRLGNPGDTQYF
17	TRBJ2-1	.	many	TRBV20-1	TGCAGTGCTAGAGATCGGGTTAGTGTAGGAGTACACAATGAGCAGTTCTTC	CSARDRVSVGVHNEQFF
15	TRBJ2-2	.	.	TRBV3-1	TGTGCCAGCATGGGGTCTGGCGGGAAGACCGGGGAGCTGTTTTTT	CASMGSGGKTGELFF
13	TRBJ2-7	TRBD1	many	TRBV20-1	TGCAGTGCTAGCTACAGGGGTGCTTACGAGCAGTACTTC	CSASYRGAYEQYF
13	TRBJ1-2	TRBD1	.	TRBV5-1	TGCGCCAGCAGCCCACTGACAGGGGATGGCTACACCTTC	CASSPLTGDGYTF
12	TRBJ2-5	.	many	TRBV12-3/TRBV12-4	TGTGCCAGCAGTTTGAACCGAGAGACCCAGTACTTC	CASSLNRETQYF
14	TRBJ1-1	.	many	TRBV4-1	TGCGCCAGCAGCCAAGTCCAGGCGAACACTGAAGCTTTCTTT	CASSQVQANTEAFF
14	TRBJ2-1	TRBD2	few	TRBV20-1	TGCAGTGCTTGGACTAGCGGGATAGGCAATGAGCAGTTCTTC	CSAWTSGIGNEQFF
14	TRBJ2-1	TRBD1	many	TRBV10-2	TGCGCCAGCACTTTGGACAGGGTTTTCAATGAGCAGTTCTTC	CASTLDRVFNEQFF
15	TRBJ2-5	TRBD1	many	TRBV15	TGTGCCACCAGCGGCCCCGGGACAGGCTTAGAGACCCAGTACTTC	CATSGPGTGLETQYF
12	TRBJ2-7	.	few	TRBV19	TGTGCCAGTAGTATCGGGGGCCGCGAGCAGTACTTC	CASSIGGREQYF
15	TRBJ2-7	TRBD2	.	TRBV14	TGTGCCAGCAGCCCTCAAGCAACTAGCGTAGACGAGCAGTACTTC	CASSPQATSVDEQYF
14	TRBJ1-1	.	few	TRBV27	TGTGCCAGCAGTAATACCGGGGCGCACACTGAAGCTTTCTTT	CASSNTGAHTEAFF
13	TRBJ2-5	.	few	TRBV30	TGTGCCTGGAGTGTGGGGCTTGAAGAGACCCAGTACTTC	CAWSVGLEETQYF
14	TRBJ2-1	.	.	TRBV3-1	TGTGCCAGCAGGCAAGGGGCGTCTTCCAATGAGCAGTTCTTC	CASRQGASSNEQFF
14	TRBJ2-7	TRBD2	.	TRBV10-3	TGTGCCATCAGGGAACGGACTAGCGGGAGAGAGCAGTACTTC	CAIRERTSGREQYF
12	TRBJ2-7	TRBD2	few	TRBV4-1	TGCGCCAGCAGCCAAGTAGGAGGGACTACGGGCTTC	CASSQVGGTTGF
16	TRBJ2-5	TRBD2	.	TRBV28	TGTGCCAGCAGTTTATGGACCGGGACTATAGGAGAGACCCAGTACTTC	CASSLWTGTIGETQYF